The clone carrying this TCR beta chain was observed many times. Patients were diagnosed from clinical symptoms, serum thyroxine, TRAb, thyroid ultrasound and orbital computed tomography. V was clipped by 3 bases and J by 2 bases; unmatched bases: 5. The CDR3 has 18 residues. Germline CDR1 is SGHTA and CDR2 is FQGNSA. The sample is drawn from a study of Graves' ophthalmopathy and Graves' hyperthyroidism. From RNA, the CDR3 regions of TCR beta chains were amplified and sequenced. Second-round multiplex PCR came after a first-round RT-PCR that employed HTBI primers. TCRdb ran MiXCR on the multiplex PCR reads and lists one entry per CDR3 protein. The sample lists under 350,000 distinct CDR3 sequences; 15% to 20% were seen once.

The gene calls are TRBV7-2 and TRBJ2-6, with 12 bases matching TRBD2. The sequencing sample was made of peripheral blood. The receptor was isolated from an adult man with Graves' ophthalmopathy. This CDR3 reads CASSFPSGGGAGANVLTF. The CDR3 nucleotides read TGTGCCAGCAGCTTCCCTAGCGGGGGGGGGGCTGGGGCCAACGTCCTGACTTTC.